This TCR beta chain was sequenced during a study of blood T cell repertoires in COVID-19. Study overall: The United States, Italy and Spain were the sources of the acute and convalescent COVID-19 samples. Nucleic acid was either cDNA or gDNA, and it came from T cells, B-cell-depleted T cells, or PBMCs.

Patients in Seattle were enrolled during active infection, then followed longitudinally. How the authors handled the data: Researchers report that nucleated cell counts were estimated from reference gene primer amplification. Assay used: immunoSEQ multiplex PCR; TCRdb lists only in-frame clones, some missing. V and J calls and clone size are given by that table; D and trimming were obtained from the DNA. The profile shows a few hundred thousand clones, approximately 85% of them singletons. The CDR3 length is 11 residues. Per the germline V gene, CDR1 is MNHEY and CDR2 is SVGAGI. V was cut by 5 bases and J by 6 bases, with 7 bases left in between.

The genes are TRBV6-5 and TRBJ1-1; D ambiguous. The clonotype originates from a human donor with COVID-19, enrolled during active disease. The donor label of this sample is uncertain. The sequenced material came from peripheral blood. CDR3 loop: CASSRIAEAFF. CDR3 sequence (DNA): TGTGCCAGCAGTCGTATCGCTGAAGCTTTCTTT.